A selection of T cell receptor beta chains follows, all from one sample in a study of shared clonotypes between healthy human individuals. Sequencing used immunoSEQ multiplex PCR; TCRdb keeps in-frame clones, though not all of them. The sample lists nearly 2 million clones; roughly 94% were seen once. Sequenced material: naive CD8+ T cells sorted from blood. These receptors were collected from a man between 18 and 35 years old in good health. Each CDR3 is given with its conserved first and last residue. The D gene is left open where the match is weak. Clone size is not always given. Where it is, it says once, few, many or a class for expanded clones.

V	size	J	D	DNA	CDR3
TRBV27	NA	TRBJ1-6	NA	TGTGCCAGCAGTTTAGTTTTCGGGGGAGGTAATTCACCCCTCCACTTT	CASSLVFGGGNSPLHF
TRBV9	NA	TRBJ2-3	NA	TGTGCCAGCACCCCCGGGGGCGGGGACACAGATACGCAGTATTTT	CASTPGGGDTDTQYF
TRBV4-3	NA	TRBJ2-7	NA	TGCGCCAGCAGCCAAGAGGCCGGGACCTACGAGCAGTACTTC	CASSQEAGTYEQYF
TRBV5-4	NA	TRBJ1-2	TRBD1	TGTGCCAGCAGCAGTGGACAGGGTGGAGGCTACACCTTC	CASSSGQGGGYTF
TRBV7-6	once	TRBJ1-1	NA	TGTGCCAGCAGCTCTGAGGGACCTGAAGCTTTCTTT	CASSSEGPEAFF
TRBV18	NA	TRBJ1-5	NA	TGTGCCAGCTCGGTCGACGGTAGCAATCAGCCCCAGCATTTT	CASSVDGSNQPQHF
TRBV19	NA	TRBJ1-2	NA	TGTGCCAGTAGTATAAGGCGAGGGGCCTCTGAAAACTATGGCTACACCTTC	CASSIRRGASENYGYTF
TRBV7-9	NA	TRBJ1-5	NA	TGTGCCATCCAACAGGAGGGGTTCAATCAGCCCCAGCATTTT	CAIQQEGFNQPQHF
TRBV4-3	once	TRBJ2-3	NA	TGCGCCAGCAGCCGAACGACAAGTGGGGATACGCAGTATTTT	CASSRTTSGDTQYF
TRBV6-5	once	TRBJ1-5	NA	TGTGCCAGCAGCCCAAAGTCTAATCAGCCCCAGCATTTT	CASSPKSNQPQHF
TRBV7-8	NA	TRBJ2-2	NA	TGTGCCAGCAGCCCCGGCCTAGTAGGGGGGCCACCTCGTTCCGGGGAGCTGTTTTTT	CASSPGLVGGPPRSGELFF
TRBV28	NA	TRBJ2-7	TRBD1	TGTGCCAGCAGTTCCCCCAGACAGGGCTCCTACGAGCAGTACTTC	CASSSPRQGSYEQYF
TRBV5-1	NA	TRBJ1-1	NA	TGCGCCAGCAGCAATCGGGAGGCGGGCCATAACACTGAAGCTTTCTTT	CASSNREAGHNTEAFF
TRBV19	NA	TRBJ1-5	NA	TGTGCCAGTAGTATTCCGTTCAATCAGCCCCAGCATTTT	CASSIPFNQPQHF
TRBV7-2	NA	TRBJ2-1	TRBD2	TGTGCCAGCACCTTACTAGCGGGAGCCTACAATGAGCAGTTCTTC	CASTLLAGAYNEQFF
TRBV27	NA	TRBJ2-7	NA	TGTGCCAGCAGTTTAGGCAGGCCGGCCGAGCAGTACTTC	CASSLGRPAEQYF
TRBV4-3	NA	TRBJ2-7	TRBD2	TGCGCCAGCAGCCAAGATCGAAGCGGGAGCTCCTACGAGCAGTACTTC	CASSQDRSGSSYEQYF
TRBV27	NA	TRBJ1-2	TRBD1	TGTGCCAGCAGTTTCCAGGGAGGGGGCGACTATGGCTACACCTTC	CASSFQGGGDYGYTF
TRBV28	once	TRBJ2-3	NA	TGTGCCAGCAGTCCCGCGATGAGGGATACGCAGTATTTT	CASSPAMRDTQYF
TRBV14	NA	TRBJ2-7	NA	TGTGCCAGCAGCGCTCATGGCCGGGACATGTACTACGAGCAGTACTTC	CASSAHGRDMYYEQYF
TRBV5-4	NA	TRBJ2-1	NA	TGTGCCAGCAGCTTGGTTATGGATGAGCAGTTCTTC	CASSLVMDEQFF
TRBV29-1	NA	TRBJ2-3	NA	TGCAGCGTTGATCCTTCGGACAGTTCAGATACGCAGTATTTT	CSVDPSDSSDTQYF
TRBV15	NA	TRBJ1-5	NA	TGTGCCACCAGCAGAGAACCTTTGGACCCCCAGCCCCAGCATTTT	CATSREPLDPQPQHF
TRBV5-6	NA	TRBJ2-2	TRBD1	TGTGCCAGCAGCGGGACAGGGGTTGAGGCCACCGGGGAGCTGTTTTTT	CASSGTGVEATGELFF
TRBV4-1	NA	TRBJ2-4	TRBD1	TGCGCCAGCAGCCCGACAGGGGGCCTAAACATTCAGTACTTC	CASSPTGGLNIQYF
TRBV7-9	NA	TRBJ2-7	TRBD1	TGTGCCAGCAGCCTAGACAGGGCCCCTTACGAGCAGTACTTC	CASSLDRAPYEQYF
TRBV7-9	NA	TRBJ2-7	NA	TGTGCCAGCAGCGAAGACAGGTCCTACGAGCAGTACTTC	CASSEDRSYEQYF
TRBV6-5	NA	TRBJ2-7	NA	TGTGCCAGCAGTCGTCAGGGAGGCTCCTACGAGCAGTACTTC	CASSRQGGSYEQYF
TRBV4-1	NA	TRBJ1-2	NA	TGCGCCAGCAGCCAAGGACTACAGGGAAACTATGGCTACACCTTC	CASSQGLQGNYGYTF
TRBV13	NA	TRBJ2-7	NA	TGTGCCAGCAGCTTAATCGGGGCCTCCTACGAGCAGTACTTC	CASSLIGASYEQYF
TRBV5-6	NA	TRBJ2-7	NA	TGTGCCAGCAAAACCGGGCTAACCTACGAGCAGTACTTC	CASKTGLTYEQYF
TRBV7-6	NA	TRBJ1-2	TRBD1	TGTGCCAGCAGCCCAACACAGGGGTATGGCTACACCTTC	CASSPTQGYGYTF
TRBV19	NA	TRBJ1-5	NA	TGTGCCAGTAGTATAACGGGATGGAGCAATCAGCCCCAGCATTTT	CASSITGWSNQPQHF
TRBV4-1	NA	TRBJ2-6	TRBD1	TGCGCCAGCAGCCAAGTGACAGGGGGCGGGACCCCTGGGGCCAACGTCCTGACTTTC	CASSQVTGGGTPGANVLTF
TRBV30	once	TRBJ1-1	NA	TGTGCCTGGAGTGTTCCCGTGAACACTGAAGCTTTCTTT	CAWSVPVNTEAFF
TRBV5-8	NA	TRBJ2-1	TRBD2	TGTGCCAGCAGCCCCTGGACTAGCGGGGAGTACAATGAGCAGTTCTTC	CASSPWTSGEYNEQFF
TRBV5-1	once	TRBJ1-1	NA	TGCGCCAGCAGTTGGGTCTCAGTTAACACTGAAGCTTTCTTT	CASSWVSVNTEAFF
TRBV13	NA	TRBJ1-2	TRBD1	TGTGCCAGCAGCTTAGGGGTCCGGGACAGGCACTATGGCTACACCTTC	CASSLGVRDRHYGYTF
TRBV19	NA	TRBJ1-2	NA	TGTGCCAGTAGTATTCAGGGACCGTATTATGGCTACACCTTC	CASSIQGPYYGYTF
TRBV29-1	NA	TRBJ1-2	NA	TGCAGCGTGCCCGGCGGGCCCTATGGCTACACCTTC	CSVPGGPYGYTF
TRBV28	NA	TRBJ2-3	NA	TGTGCCAGCAGTTCACCCCCCGGGACAAAGGGTGATACGCAGTATTTT	CASSSPPGTKGDTQYF
TRBV2	NA	TRBJ2-3	NA	TGTGCCACCATCGAGCGTAAGTCAGATACGCAGTATTTT	CATIERKSDTQYF
TRBV25-1	NA	TRBJ2-5	NA	TGTGCCAGCAGTGAATCTGAAGTGGAGACCCAGTACTTC	CASSESEVETQYF
TRBV7-2	NA	TRBJ2-2	TRBD2	TGTGCCAGCAGCTTAGACGTAGCGGGGGCGAACACCGGGGAGCTGTTTTTT	CASSLDVAGANTGELFF
TRBV13	NA	TRBJ2-1	TRBD1	TGTGCCAGCAGCCCCCTGGGACAGGGGAACGATGAGCAGTTCTTC	CASSPLGQGNDEQFF
TRBV19	NA	TRBJ1-6	NA	TGTGCCAGTAGTATCGTCGGGACGGGGGGTAATTCACCCCTCCACTTT	CASSIVGTGGNSPLHF
TRBV30	NA	TRBJ1-2	NA	TGTGCCTGGAGTGTACTTGCGGGGGAAGATGGCTACACCTTC	CAWSVLAGEDGYTF
TRBV9	NA	TRBJ2-3	NA	TGTGCCAGCAGCGTAGGTACGCACACAGATACGCAGTATTTT	CASSVGTHTDTQYF
TRBV2	NA	TRBJ1-2	TRBD1	TGTGCCAGCAGTGATTCGGAAACAGGGGGGCCCGGGGGCTACACCTTC	CASSDSETGGPGGYTF
TRBV19	NA	TRBJ1-1	NA	TGTGCCAGTAGTATTATGGGGGTGGACACTGAAGCTTTCTTT	CASSIMGVDTEAFF
TRBV6-6	NA	TRBJ1-1	NA	TGTGCCAGCACCCTGGTGGGCACTGAAGCTTTCTTT	CASTLVGTEAFF